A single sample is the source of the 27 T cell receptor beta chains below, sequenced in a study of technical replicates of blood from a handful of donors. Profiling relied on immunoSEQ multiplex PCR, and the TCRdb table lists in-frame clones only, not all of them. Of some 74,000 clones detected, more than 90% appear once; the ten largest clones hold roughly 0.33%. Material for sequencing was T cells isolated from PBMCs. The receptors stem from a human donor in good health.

This CDR3 reads CASSESTGSNYGYTF. In DNA, the CDR3 is TGTGCCAGCAGCGAATCGACAGGGTCCAACTATGGCTACACCTTC. This chain joins TRBV9 and TRBJ1-2, with 7 bases identical to TRBD1. Trimming cost V 3 bases and J 2 bases; bases outside gene matches: 7. Germline values: CDR1 SGDLS, CDR2 YYNGEE. The CDR3 is 15 residues long.

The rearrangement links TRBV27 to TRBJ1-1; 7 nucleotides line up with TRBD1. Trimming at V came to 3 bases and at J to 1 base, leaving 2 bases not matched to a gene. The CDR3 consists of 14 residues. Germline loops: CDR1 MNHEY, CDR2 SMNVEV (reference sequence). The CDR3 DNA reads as TGTGCCAGCAGTTTGGGGACAGCGAACACTGAAGCTTTCTTT. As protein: CASSLGTANTEAFF.

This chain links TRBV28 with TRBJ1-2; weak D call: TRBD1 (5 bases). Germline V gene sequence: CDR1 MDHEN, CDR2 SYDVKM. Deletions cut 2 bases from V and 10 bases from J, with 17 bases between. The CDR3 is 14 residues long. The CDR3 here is CASSLGTDIQYYTF. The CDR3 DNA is TGTGCCAGCAGTTTAGGAACGGACATACAGTACTACACCTTC.

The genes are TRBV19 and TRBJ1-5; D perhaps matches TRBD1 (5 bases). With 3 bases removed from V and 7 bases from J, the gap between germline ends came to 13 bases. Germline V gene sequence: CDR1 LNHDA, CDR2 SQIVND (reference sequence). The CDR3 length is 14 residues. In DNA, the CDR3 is TGTGCCAGTAGTATGGGCAGGGAGGGCCAGCCCCAGCATTTT. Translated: CASSMGREGQPQHF.

CDR3 in amino acids: CSVEGGIGNTIYF. Written as DNA, the CDR3 is TGCAGCGTTGAGGGAGGGATAGGAAACACCATATATTTT. The genes are TRBV29-1 and TRBJ1-3; D is ambiguous. CDR1 is SQVTM, CDR2 ANQGSEA, per germline. The CDR3 loop spans 13 amino acids. V gave up 3 bases and J gave up 4 bases, with 10 bases separating them.

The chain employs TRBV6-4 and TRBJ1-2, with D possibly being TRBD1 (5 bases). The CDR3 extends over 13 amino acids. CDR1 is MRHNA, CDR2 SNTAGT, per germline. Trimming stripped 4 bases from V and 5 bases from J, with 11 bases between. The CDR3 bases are TGTGCCAGCAGTGGTGGCAGGGATTATGGCTACACCTTC. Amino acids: CASSGGRDYGYTF.

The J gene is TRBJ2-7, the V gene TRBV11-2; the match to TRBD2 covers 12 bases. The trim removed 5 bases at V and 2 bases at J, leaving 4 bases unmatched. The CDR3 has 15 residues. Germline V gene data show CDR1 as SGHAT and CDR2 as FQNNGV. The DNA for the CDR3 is TGTGCCAGCAGCCTTCGGACTAGCGGGACCTACGAGCAGTACTTC. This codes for CASSLRTSGTYEQYF.

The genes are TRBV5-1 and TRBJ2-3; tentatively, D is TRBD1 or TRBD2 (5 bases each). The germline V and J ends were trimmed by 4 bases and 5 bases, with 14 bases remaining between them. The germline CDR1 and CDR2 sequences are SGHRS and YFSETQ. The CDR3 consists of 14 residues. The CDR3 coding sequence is TGCGCCAGCAGCCTGGGACGGGTGGGAGATACGCAGTATTTT. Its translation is CASSLGRVGDTQYF. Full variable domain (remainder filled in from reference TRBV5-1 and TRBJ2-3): KAGVTQTPRYLIKTRGQQVTLSCSPISGHRSVSWYQQTPGQGLQFLFEYFSETQRNKGNFPGRFSGRQFSNSRSEMNVSTLELGDSALYLCASSLGRVGDTQYFGPGTRLTVL.

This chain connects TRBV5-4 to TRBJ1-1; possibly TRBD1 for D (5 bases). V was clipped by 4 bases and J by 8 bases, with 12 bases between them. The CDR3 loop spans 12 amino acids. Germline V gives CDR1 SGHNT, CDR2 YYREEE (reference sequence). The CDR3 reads CASSDGTPEAFF. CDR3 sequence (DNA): TGTGCCAGCAGCGACGGGACTCCAGAAGCTTTCTTT.

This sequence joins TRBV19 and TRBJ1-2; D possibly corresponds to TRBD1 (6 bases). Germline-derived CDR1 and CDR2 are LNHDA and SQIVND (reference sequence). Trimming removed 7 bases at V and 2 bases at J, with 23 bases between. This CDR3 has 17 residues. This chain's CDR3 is CASKDGNIIQGNYGYTF. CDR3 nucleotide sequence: TGTGCCAGTAAGGACGGAAATATTATACAGGGAAACTATGGCTACACCTTC.

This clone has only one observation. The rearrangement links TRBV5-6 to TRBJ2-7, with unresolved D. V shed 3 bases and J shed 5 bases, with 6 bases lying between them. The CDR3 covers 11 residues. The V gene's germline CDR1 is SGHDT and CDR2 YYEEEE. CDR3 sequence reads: CASSSFDEQYF. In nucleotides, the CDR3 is TGTGCCAGCAGCTCCTTCGACGAGCAGTACTTC.

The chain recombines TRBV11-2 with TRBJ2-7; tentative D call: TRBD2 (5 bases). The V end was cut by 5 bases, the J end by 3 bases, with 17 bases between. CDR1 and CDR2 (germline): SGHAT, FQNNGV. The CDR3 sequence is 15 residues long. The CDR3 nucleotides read TGTGCCAGCAGCCTAGCTAGTGGATCCCTCTACGAGCAGTACTTC. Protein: CASSLASGSLYEQYF.

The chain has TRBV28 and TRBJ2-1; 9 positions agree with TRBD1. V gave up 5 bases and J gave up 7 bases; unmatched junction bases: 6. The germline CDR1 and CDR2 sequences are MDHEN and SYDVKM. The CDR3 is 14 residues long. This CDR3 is CASSPTGGWNEQFF. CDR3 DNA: TGTGCCAGCAGTCCCACAGGGGGCTGGAATGAGCAGTTCTTC. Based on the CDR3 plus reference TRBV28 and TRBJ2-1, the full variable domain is DVKVTQSSRYLVKRTGEKVFLECVQDMDHENMFWYRQDPGLGLRLIYFSYDVKMKEKGDIPEGYSVSREKKERFSLILESASTNQTSMYLCASSPTGGWNEQFFGPGTRLTVL.

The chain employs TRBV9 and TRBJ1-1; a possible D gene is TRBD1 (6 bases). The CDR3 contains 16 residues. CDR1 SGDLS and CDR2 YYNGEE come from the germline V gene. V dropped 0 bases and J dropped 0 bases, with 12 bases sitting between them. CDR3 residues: CASSVGTGTMNTEAFF. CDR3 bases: TGTGCCAGCAGCGTAGGTACCGGGACAATGAACACTGAAGCTTTCTTT.

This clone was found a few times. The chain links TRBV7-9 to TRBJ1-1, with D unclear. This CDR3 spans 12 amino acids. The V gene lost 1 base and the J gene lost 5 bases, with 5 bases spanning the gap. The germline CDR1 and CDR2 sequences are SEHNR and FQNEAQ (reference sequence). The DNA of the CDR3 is TGTGCCAGCAGCTTAGTTGAGACTGAAGCTTTCTTT. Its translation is CASSLVETEAFF.

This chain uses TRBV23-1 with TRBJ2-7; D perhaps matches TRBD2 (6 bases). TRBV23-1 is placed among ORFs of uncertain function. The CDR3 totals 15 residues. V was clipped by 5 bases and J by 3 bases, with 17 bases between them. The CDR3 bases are TGCGCCAGCAGTAGGAGGGAAGGGGAATACTACGAGCAGTACTTC. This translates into CASSRREGEYYEQYF.

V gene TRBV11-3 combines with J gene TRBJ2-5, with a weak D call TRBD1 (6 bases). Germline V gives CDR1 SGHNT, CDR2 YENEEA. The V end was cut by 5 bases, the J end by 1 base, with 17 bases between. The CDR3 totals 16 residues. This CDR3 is CASSEGDKFPQETQYF. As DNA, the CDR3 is TGTGCCAGCAGCGAAGGGGACAAGTTCCCCCAAGAGACCCAGTACTTC.

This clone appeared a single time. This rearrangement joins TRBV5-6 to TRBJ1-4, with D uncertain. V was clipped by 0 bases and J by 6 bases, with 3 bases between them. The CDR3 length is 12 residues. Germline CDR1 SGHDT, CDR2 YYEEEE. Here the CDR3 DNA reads TGTGCCAGCAGCTTGGGAGATGAAAAACTGTTTTTT. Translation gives CASSLGDEKLFF. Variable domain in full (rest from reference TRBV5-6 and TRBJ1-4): DAGVTQSPTHLIKTRGQQVTLRCSPKSGHDTVSWYQQALGQGPQFIFQYYEEEERQRGNFPDRFSGHQFPNYSSELNVNALLLGDSALYLCASSLGDEKLFFGSGTQLSVL.

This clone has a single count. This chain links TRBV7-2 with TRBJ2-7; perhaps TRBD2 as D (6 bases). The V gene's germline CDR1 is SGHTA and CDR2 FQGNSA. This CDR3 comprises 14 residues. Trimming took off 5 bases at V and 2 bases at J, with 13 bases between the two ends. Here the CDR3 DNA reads TGTGCCAGCAGCCCCCGGGACTTACCCTACGAGCAGTACTTC. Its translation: CASSPRDLPYEQYF.

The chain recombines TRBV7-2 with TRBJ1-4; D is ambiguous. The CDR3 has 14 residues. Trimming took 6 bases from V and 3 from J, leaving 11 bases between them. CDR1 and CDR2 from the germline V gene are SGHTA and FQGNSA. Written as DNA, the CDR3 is TGTGCCAGCAGTCGTACTTTGGCTAATGAAAAACTGTTTTTT. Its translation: CASSRTLANEKLFF.

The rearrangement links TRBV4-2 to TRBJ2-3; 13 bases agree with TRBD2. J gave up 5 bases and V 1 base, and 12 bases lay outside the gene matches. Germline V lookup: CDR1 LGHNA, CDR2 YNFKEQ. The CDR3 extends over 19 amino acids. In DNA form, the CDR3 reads TGTGCCAGCAGCCAAGTTAGCTTTCCCGGACTAGCGGGAGAAGATACGCAGTATTTT. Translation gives CASSQVSFPGLAGEDTQYF.

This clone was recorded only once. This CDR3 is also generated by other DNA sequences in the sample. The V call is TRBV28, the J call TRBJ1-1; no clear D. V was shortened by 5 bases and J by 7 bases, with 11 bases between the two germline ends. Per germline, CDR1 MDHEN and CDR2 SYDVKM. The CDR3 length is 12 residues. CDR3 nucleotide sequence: TGTGCCAGCAGTCTGGTTGAGAATGAAGCTTTCTTT. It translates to CASSLVENEAFF.

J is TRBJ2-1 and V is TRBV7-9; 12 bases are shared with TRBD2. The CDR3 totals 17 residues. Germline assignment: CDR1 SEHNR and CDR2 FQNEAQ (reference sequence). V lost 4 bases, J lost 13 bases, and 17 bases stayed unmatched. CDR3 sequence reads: CASSSRDSILAGGSQFF. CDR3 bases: TGTGCCAGCAGCTCCAGGGACAGCATACTAGCGGGAGGCTCCCAGTTCTTC.

CDR3 residues: CASSRYRGADTQYF. CDR3 sequence (DNA): TGTGCCAGCAGCCGGTACAGGGGAGCAGATACGCAGTATTTT. The rearrangement joins TRBV11-2 to TRBJ2-3, with 7 bases aligning to TRBD1. This CDR3 is built from 14 residues. Germline V gene lookup returns CDR1 SGHAT and CDR2 FQNNGV. Unmatched junction bases numbered 6, after V lost 5 bases and J lost 4 bases.

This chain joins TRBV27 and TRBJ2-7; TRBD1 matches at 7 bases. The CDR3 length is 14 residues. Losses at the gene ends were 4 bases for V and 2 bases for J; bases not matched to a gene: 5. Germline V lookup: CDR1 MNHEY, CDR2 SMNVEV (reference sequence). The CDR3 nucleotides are TGTGCCAGCAGTTCGGGACAGACCGCCTACGAGCAGTACTTC. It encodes CASSSGQTAYEQYF.

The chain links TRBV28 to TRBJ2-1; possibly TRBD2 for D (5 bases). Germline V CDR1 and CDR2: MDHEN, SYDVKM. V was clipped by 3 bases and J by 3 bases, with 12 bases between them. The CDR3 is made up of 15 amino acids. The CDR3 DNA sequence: TGTGCCAGCAGTTTTTCCGGGAAATTCTACAATGAGCAGTTCTTC. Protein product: CASSFSGKFYNEQFF.

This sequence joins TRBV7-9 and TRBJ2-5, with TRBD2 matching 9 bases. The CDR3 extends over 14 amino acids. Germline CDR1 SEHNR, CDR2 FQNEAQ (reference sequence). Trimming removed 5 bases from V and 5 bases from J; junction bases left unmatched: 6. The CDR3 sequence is CASSRSGSGETQYF. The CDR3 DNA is TGTGCCAGCAGCCGTAGCGGGAGCGGGGAGACCCAGTACTTC.